This T cell receptor beta chain emerged from a study of CD8+ T cells in alopecia areata. Study findings and constraints: Greater clonality was observed in lesional scalp samples, especially alopecia totalis/universalis, versus normal scalp. Patients displayed less clarity in TCR sharing than mice, a finding possibly related to HLA.

With respect to this clone: Its matching antigen is unknown.

In each case, RNA was isolated and then reverse transcribed into cDNA as the sequencing template. Clones were sequenced by immunoSEQ multiplex PCR, and TCRdb holds only the in-frame ones, with some missing. The sample includes about 140,000 clones, 50% to 60% of them seen just once. V was shortened by 2 bases and J by 5 bases, with 12 bases between the two germline ends. Germline V CDR1 and CDR2: SEHNR, FQNEAQ (reference sequence). CDR3 length equals 14 residues. Sorting from PBMCs produced CD4+ and CD8+ T cells. The V call is TRBV7-9, the J call TRBJ2-5, with a tentative D call TRBD1 (5 bases). This sequence was found in a human donor in good health. Input material: CD4+ T cells sorted from blood. For the CDR3, the DNA is TGTGCCAGCAGCTTAAGTGGGGCCACCGAGACCCAGTACTTC. Translated, it gives CASSLSGATETQYF.